This T cell receptor beta chain was captured in a study of quantifying T cell responses using KT2 cells. Study-level information: Reverse transcription used primers in the TCR alpha and beta constant regions.

This clonotype was counted many times. This CDR3 region has 14 residues. Germline values: CDR1 SGHRS, CDR2 YFSETQ. V lost 4 bases to trimming and J lost 4 bases; unmatched junction nucleotides: 5. The cDNA 3' end received a ligated oligonucleotide with a UMI. First-round PCR used three to five cycles and beta primers RC1.1 and RC1.2 covering TRBC1 and TRBC2. Each CDR3 protein gets one entry after TCRdb re-called the UMI-ligation and nested PCR reads with MiXCR. There are tens of thousands of distinct CDR3 sequences in the sample; approximately 13% occur only once, and about 9% lies in the top ten. This chain joins TRBV5-1 and TRBJ2-5, with TRBD1 identical over 9 bases. The origin of this receptor is a human donor. Sample: PBMCs spiked with cells of the T cell clone KT2. The CDR3 region is CASSTGQGRETQYF. CDR3 coding DNA: TGCGCCAGCAGCACCGGACAGGGGCGAGAGACCCAGTACTTC.